These 17 T cell receptor beta chains were all obtained from the same sample, sequenced in a study of early T cells in non-severe SARS-CoV-2 infection. One entry per CDR3 protein results from TCRdb running MiXCR on the 5' RACE reads. Here the sample spans 40,000 or so distinct CDR3 sequences, 5.5% being singletons. Sequences were derived from whole blood, sampled at baseline. The receptors were gathered from an adult who was a healthcare worker with PCR-confirmed SARS-CoV-2 infection or an uninfected control (not recorded which).

J is TRBJ2-2 and V is TRBV5-1, with 11 bases matching TRBD2. Losses at the gene ends were 4 bases for V and 6 bases for J; bases not matched to a gene: 8. Germline values: CDR1 SGHRS, CDR2 YFSETQ. CDR3 length equals 16 residues. The CDR3 DNA reads as TGCGCCAGCAGCCGTTATAGCGGGAGGGCGGCCGGGGAGCTGTTTTTT. This gives the protein CASSRYSGRAAGELFF.

This clonotype was seen ten or more times. This chain joins TRBV7-6 and TRBJ2-7, with no clear D. This CDR3 contains 13 residues. V dropped 5 bases and J dropped 5 bases, with 13 bases sitting between them. The V gene's germline CDR1 is SGHVS and CDR2 FNYEAQ. CDR3 bases: TGTGCCAGCAGCGCGATCGGTAGGCACGAGCAGTACTTC. Amino acids: CASSAIGRHEQYF.

The sample holds a few counts of this clonotype. The chain employs TRBV5-5 and TRBJ2-1; TRBD2 matches 10 bases. The germline gives CDR1 SGHKS, CDR2 YYEKEE (reference sequence). This CDR3 spans 17 amino acids. The V gene end was trimmed by 2 bases and the J gene end by 7 bases; junction bases not matched to a gene: 12. Here the CDR3 reads CASSLQIAGGTLNEQFF. As DNA, the CDR3 is TGTGCCAGCAGCTTACAGATAGCGGGGGGAACCCTGAATGAGCAGTTCTTC.

At least ten counts were recorded for this clonotype. V and J are TRBV9 and TRBJ2-1, with 7 bases matching TRBD2. Germline CDR1 SGDLS, CDR2 YYNGEE. Trimming cost V 3 bases and J 5 bases; bases outside gene matches: 5. CDR3 length: 14 residues. CDR3: CASSAGTINNEQFF. As DNA, the CDR3 is TGTGCCAGCAGCGCGGGGACTATTAACAATGAGCAGTTCTTC.

This clonotype appeared many times. The J gene is TRBJ2-3, the V gene TRBV3-1; D unclear. Trimming pared 7 bases from V and 0 bases from J, leaving 14 bases between. Germline CDR1 reads LGHDT; CDR2 reads YNNKEL (reference sequence). The CDR3 loop spans 15 amino acids. CDR3 region: CASTSRRASTDTQYF. The CDR3 DNA reads TGTGCCAGCACCTCAAGAAGGGCCAGCACAGATACGCAGTATTTT.

The V call is TRBV19, the J call TRBJ2-3; D unclear. The CDR3 length is 14 residues. V shed 1 base and J shed 4 bases, with 9 bases lying between them. Germline loops: CDR1 LNHDA, CDR2 SQIVND (reference sequence). The DNA for the CDR3 is TGTGCCAGTAGTATAGCTTCGACCTCAGATACGCAGTATTTT. Encoded protein: CASSIASTSDTQYF.

This clonotype was counted many times. V is TRBV12-3 or TRBV12-4 and J is TRBJ1-1; 9 bases map to TRBD1. This CDR3 region has 15 residues. Trimming cost V 0 bases and J 6 bases; bases outside gene matches: 5. The CDR3 DNA reads TGTGCCAGCAGTTTAGCCACAGGGGGCATATCTGAAGCTTTCTTT. It encodes CASSLATGGISEAFF.

This clonotype was recorded at least ten times. J is TRBJ1-4 and V is TRBV7-2, with 8 bases lining up with TRBD1. The CDR3 loop spans 12 amino acids. The junction had 3 bases not matched to a gene; V was cut back by 4 bases and J by 11 bases. Germline V gene sequence: CDR1 SGHTA, CDR2 FQGNSA. CDR3 sequence (DNA): TGTGCCAGCAGCTCTACAGGGGGTAAACTGTTTTTT. Translating it yields CASSSTGGKLFF.

This clonotype was seen many times. J is TRBJ2-1 and V is TRBV12-3 or TRBV12-4, with 12 bases aligning to TRBD2. With V trimmed by 2 bases and J by 4 bases, 0 bases remained unmatched. The length of the CDR3 is 15 residues. The DNA of the CDR3 is TGTGCCAGCAGTTTACTAGCGGGAGGGTACAATGAGCAGTTCTTC. Translation: CASSLLAGGYNEQFF.

This clonotype has more than one count but fewer than ten. The chain uses TRBV7-9 and TRBJ1-2; 10 bases are a match to TRBD1. The germline V gene has CDR1 SEHNR and CDR2 FQNEAQ (reference sequence). CDR3 size: 15 residues. Trimming took 5 bases from V and 5 from J; bases not matched to a gene: 8. CDR3 bases: TGTGCCAGCAGCCCCCGACAGGGGGCAGGGTATGGCTACACCTTC. Residues: CASSPRQGAGYGYTF.

This clonotype was counted ten times or more. The genes are TRBV27 and TRBJ2-7; 9 bases agree with TRBD1. Germline CDR1 is MNHEY and CDR2 is SMNVEV (reference sequence). This CDR3 spans 13 amino acids. V was pared by 6 bases and J by 8 bases, with 8 bases of the junction left unmatched. The CDR3 nucleotides read TGTGCCAGCAGCTACGACAGGGGGGTACAGCAGTACTTC. Residues: CASSYDRGVQQYF.

At least ten counts were recorded for this clonotype. This sequence joins TRBV6-5 and TRBJ1-3; perhaps TRBD1 as D (5 bases). The CDR3 spans 14 residues. The V gene's germline CDR1 is MNHEY and CDR2 SVGAGI. The ends were cut back, 5 bases at V and 3 bases at J, with 11 bases in the middle. CDR3 DNA: TGTGCCAGCAGTAGGGACTCTCGTGGAAACACCATATATTTT. Translation gives CASSRDSRGNTIYF.

This chain links TRBV5-6 with TRBJ2-5; the D is unclear. Trimming pared 2 bases from V and 6 bases from J, leaving 11 bases between. The CDR3 is made up of 13 amino acids. Germline-derived CDR1 and CDR2 are SGHDT and YYEEEE. The DNA for the CDR3 is TGTGCCAGCAGCTTTCCCCTCGGCCAGACCCAGTACTTC. Encoded protein: CASSFPLGQTQYF.

This clonotype was counted at least ten times. The rearrangement uses TRBV20-1 and TRBJ2-7; D might be TRBD1 (5 bases). Germline V gives CDR1 DFQATT, CDR2 SNEGSKA (reference sequence). The CDR3 is made up of 14 amino acids. V was trimmed by 6 bases and J by 1 base, leaving 16 bases between them. The CDR3: CSAVIQGSSYEQYF. CDR3 nucleotide sequence: TGCAGTGCAGTGATTCAGGGATCATCCTACGAGCAGTACTTC.

This clonotype was detected ten times or more. This chain joins TRBV12-3 or TRBV12-4 and TRBJ2-3; 7 positions agree with TRBD1. Trimming removed 5 bases from V and 1 base from J; junction bases left unmatched: 6. This CDR3 has 15 amino acids. The CDR3 coding sequence is TGTGCCAGCAGTCGAAACACAGGGGGCACAGATACGCAGTATTTT. It encodes CASSRNTGGTDTQYF.

This clonotype was observed at least ten times. CDR3 protein: CSASVVVGQPQHF. The CDR3 bases are TGCAGTGCTAGCGTAGTGGTGGGTCAGCCCCAGCATTTT. The gene calls are TRBV20-1 and TRBJ1-5; D uncertain. Looked up from germline, CDR1 is DFQATT and CDR2 is SNEGSKA (reference sequence). This CDR3 is 13 amino acids long. V shed 3 bases and J shed 6 bases, with 12 bases lying between them.

This clonotype was seen many times. The chain links TRBV20-1 to TRBJ2-1, with D unresolved. This CDR3 spans 13 amino acids. The germline V gene has CDR1 DFQATT and CDR2 SNEGSKA (reference sequence). Trimming took 3 bases from V and 8 from J, leaving 14 bases between them. DNA of the CDR3: TGCAGTGCTAGGTCTTCCCCGAAGGATGAGCAGTTCTTC. Its protein product is CSARSSPKDEQFF.